This entry concerns a single TCR beta chain. Its antigen remains unidentified. This entry belongs to a study of cytomegalovirus exposure and HLA in healthy donors. Looking at the study overall: Around 78 million unique TCR sequences came from HLA-typed donors in an early release.

PCR involved 60 Vbeta and 13 Jbeta primers. TCRdb's table, derived via immunoSEQ multiplex PCR, lists solely in-frame clones and lacks some. The sample yields about 130,000 clones, 55% to 75% seen once. CDR3 length equals 14 residues. CDR1 is SGHRS, CDR2 YFSETQ, per germline. Whole-study findings and limits: For TCR beta chains, V- and J-gene trimming was later linked to a missense DCLRE1C variant.

The chain recombines TRBV5-1 with TRBJ2-5; tentatively, D is TRBD1 (5 bases). The end of the DNA is better explained by TRBJ2-7, so the J call may be wrong. The sample comprised PBMCs. This TCR derives from a man in his thirties or forties in good health and CMV-seropositive. The CDR3 DNA follows: TGCGCCAGCACCGACCCTACAGGCTCCTACGAGCAGTACTTC. Protein sequence: CASTDPTGSYEQYF.